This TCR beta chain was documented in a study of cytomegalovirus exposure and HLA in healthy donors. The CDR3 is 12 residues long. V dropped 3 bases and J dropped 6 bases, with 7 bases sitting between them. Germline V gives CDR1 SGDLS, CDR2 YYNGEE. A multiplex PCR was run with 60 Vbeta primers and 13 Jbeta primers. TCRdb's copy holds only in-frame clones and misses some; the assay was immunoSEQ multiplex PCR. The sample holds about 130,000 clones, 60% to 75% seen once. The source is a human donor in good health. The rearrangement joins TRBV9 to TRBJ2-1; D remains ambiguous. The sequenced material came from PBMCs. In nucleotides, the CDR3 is TGTGCCAGCAGCGCCTCCCCCAATGAGCAGTTCTTC. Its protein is CASSASPNEQFF.